The rows below give T cell receptor beta chains drawn from one sample of a study of shared clonotypes between healthy human individuals. Only in-frame clones appear in the TCRdb table, and some are missing; sequencing was by immunoSEQ multiplex PCR. The sample yields roughly 2.5 million clones, 85% to 95% seen once. Specimen: naive CD4+ T cells sorted from blood. All receptors derive from a man between 18 and 35 years old in good health. Each CDR3 is given with its conserved first and last residue. Fields, in order: V gene, J gene, CDR3 protein.

V gene: TRBV7-2
J gene: TRBJ1-1
CDR3 protein: CASSSGHLEAFF

V gene: TRBV18
J gene: TRBJ1-3
CDR3 protein: CASSPGLASGNTIYF

V gene: TRBV5-4
J gene: TRBJ2-2
CDR3 protein: CASLSGTNTGELFF

V gene: TRBV5-1
J gene: TRBJ2-5
CDR3 protein: CASSFLLAGVQETQYF

V gene: TRBV18
J gene: TRBJ1-5
CDR3 protein: CASSHDRDQPQHF

V gene: TRBV10-3
J gene: TRBJ1-2
CDR3 protein: CAISESSPGYGYTF

V gene: TRBV5-1
J gene: TRBJ1-3
CDR3 protein: CASSLALGAGNTIYF

V gene: TRBV6-5
J gene: TRBJ1-3
CDR3 protein: CASRTGIGNTIYF

V gene: TRBV5-4
J gene: TRBJ1-2
CDR3 protein: CASSLDGAVGSYTF

V gene: TRBV29-1
J gene: TRBJ1-1
CDR3 protein: CSVRRGEQAFF

V gene: TRBV11-2
J gene: TRBJ2-3
CDR3 protein: CASSPGLAGVSQYF

V gene: TRBV15
J gene: TRBJ2-2
CDR3 protein: CATSREASNTGELFF

V gene: TRBV10-3
J gene: TRBJ2-5
CDR3 protein: CAISRGQGGQETQYF

V gene: TRBV5-1
J gene: TRBJ2-5
CDR3 protein: CASSLAWQSETQYF

V gene: TRBV11-2
J gene: TRBJ2-7
CDR3 protein: CASSRRDRPYEQYF

V gene: TRBV11-1
J gene: TRBJ1-1
CDR3 protein: CASSHRVTEAFF

V gene: TRBV30
J gene: TRBJ2-2
CDR3 protein: CARRGRGTGELFF